Each of the 4 T cell receptor beta chains below was sequenced from the same sample in a study of cytomegalovirus exposure and HLA in healthy donors. Libraries were prepared by immunoSEQ multiplex PCR; TCRdb keeps only in-frame clonotypes and omits some of them. The table lists fewer than 200,000 clones, over 85% of them singletons. The sample comprised PBMCs. These TCRs come from a woman younger than 35 in good health and CMV-seropositive.

There are a few counts of this clone. The J gene is TRBJ2-5, the V gene TRBV11-3; perhaps TRBD2 as D (5 bases). The V gene lost 0 bases and the J gene lost 5 bases, with 10 bases spanning the gap. Germline V gives CDR1 SGHNT, CDR2 YENEEA. The length of the CDR3 is 14 residues. The CDR3 region is CASSLDRRRETQYF. CDR3 sequence (DNA): TGTGCCAGCAGCTTAGATCGACGGAGGGAGACCCAGTACTTC.

There are a few counts of this clone. The chain links TRBV18 to TRBJ1-2; D not certain. The CDR3 contains 11 residues. V shed 6 bases and J shed 12 bases, with 14 bases lying between them. Germline values: CDR1 KGHSH, CDR2 LQKENI. The CDR3 protein is CASSSGEGNTF. The CDR3 nucleotides are TGTGCCAGCTCCTCCGGGGAGGGCAACACCTTC. Looking up the rest from reference TRBV18 and TRBJ1-2 gives the full variable domain: NAGVMQNPRHLVRRRGQEARLRCSPMKGHSHVYWYRQLPEEGLKFMVYLQKENIIDESGMPKERFSAEFPKEGPSILRIQQVVRGDSAAYFCASSSGEGNTFGSGTRLTVV.

This clone was seen only once. The chain combines TRBV2 with TRBJ2-3; 12 bases map to TRBD2. CDR1 is SNHLY, CDR2 FYNNEI, per germline. The CDR3 length is 15 residues. The trim removed 5 bases at V and 4 bases at J, leaving 4 bases unmatched. CDR3 nucleotides: TGTGCCAGCAGTCCAGGACTAGCGGGGTCAGATACGCAGTATTTT. Protein sequence: CASSPGLAGSDTQYF.

The J gene is TRBJ2-7, the V gene TRBV9; 8 bases are shared with TRBD2. CDR3 length: 14 amino acids. J lost 6 bases, V lost 4 bases, and 9 bases had no gene match. Germline lookup yields CDR1 SGDLS and CDR2 YYNGEE. The CDR3 DNA reads as TGTGCCAGCAGCCCAGAGACGGGAGGGATCGAGCAGTACTTC. Protein sequence: CASSPETGGIEQYF. Based on the CDR3 plus reference TRBV9 and TRBJ2-7, the full variable domain is DSGVTQTPKHLITATGQRVTLRCSPRSGDLSVYWYQQSLDQGLQFLIQYYNGEERAKGNILERFSAQQFPDLHSELNLSSLELGDSALYFCASSPETGGIEQYFGPGTRLTVT.